This entry lists 30 T cell receptor beta chains sequenced from one sample in a study of blood T cell repertoires in COVID-19. Method: immunoSEQ multiplex PCR; TCRdb's copy keeps in-frame clones and lacks some. The data hold around 260,000 clones, with approximately 85% observed a single time. The sequencing input was peripheral blood. Every receptor here comes from a human donor with COVID-19, enrolled during active disease. The donor label of this sample is uncertain.

The genes are TRBV5-3 and TRBJ2-7; a possible D gene is TRBD2 (5 bases). TRBV5-3 is identified as an open reading frame with a role that is uncertain. The CDR3 length is 14 residues. V lost 1 base to trimming and J lost 5 bases, with 13 bases between them. The CDR3 region is CARSLTRGSNEQYF. CDR3 coding DNA: TGTGCCAGAAGCTTGACCCGGGGAAGCAACGAGCAGTACTTC.

About this clone itself: The identical CDR3 is also encoded by other nucleotide sequences in the sample. V gene TRBV7-2 combines with J gene TRBJ1-1; the D gene is possibly TRBD1 (6 bases). The CDR3 is made up of 15 amino acids. Trimming stripped 1 base from V and 0 bases from J, with 9 bases between. Germline-derived CDR1 and CDR2 are SGHTA and FQGNSA. The DNA for the CDR3 is TGTGCCAGCAGCTTAGAGGGGGATATGAACACTGAAGCTTTCTTT. Amino acid sequence: CASSLEGDMNTEAFF.

This clone was found once. The chain recombines TRBV6-5 with TRBJ1-5; D may be TRBD1 (5 bases). Germline CDR1 and CDR2: MNHEY and SVGAGI. Between the trimmed V and J ends, which lost 8 bases and 7 bases, there was a span of 18 bases. CDR3 length equals 14 residues. The CDR3 sequence is CASAGTPQGQPQHF. The DNA for the CDR3 is TGTGCCAGCGCGGGGACTCCTCAAGGGCAGCCCCAGCATTTT.

The chain links TRBV7-2 to TRBJ1-6; TRBD1 matches 8 bases. There are 15 residues in the CDR3. The V segment lost 3 bases and the J segment 14 bases; nucleotides outside the gene matches: 12. CDR1 and CDR2 (germline): SGHTA, FQGNSA. The CDR3 sequence is CASSLDRAIGGALHF. The CDR3 region has the DNA TGTGCCAGCAGCTTGGACAGGGCTATTGGGGGGGCCCTCCACTTT.

This clone was picked up many times. The chain has TRBV4-1 and TRBJ1-6; 10 nucleotides line up with TRBD1. Per the germline V gene, CDR1 is MGHRA and CDR2 is YSYEKL. The CDR3 covers 14 residues. Trimming at V came to 5 bases and at J to 9 bases, leaving 4 bases not matched to a gene. The CDR3 nucleotides read TGCGCCAGCAGCGGCCGGGACAGGGGTTCACCCCTCCACTTT. Translating it yields CASSGRDRGSPLHF.

This clone occurred once. The chain carries TRBV11-1 and TRBJ2-3, with D possibly matching TRBD1 (5 bases). The CDR3 has 15 amino acids. Germline V gives CDR1 SGHAT, CDR2 FQDESV (reference sequence). With 5 bases removed from V and 4 bases from J, the gap between germline ends came to 16 bases. The CDR3: CASSNPQGAPDTQYF. CDR3 in DNA: TGTGCCAGCAGCAATCCCCAAGGGGCGCCAGATACGCAGTATTTT.

The J gene is TRBJ2-7, the V gene TRBV5-1; TRBD1 might be the D (5 bases). The CDR3 contains 14 residues. Germline V gene data show CDR1 as SGHRS and CDR2 as YFSETQ. V dropped 1 base and J dropped 6 bases, with 14 bases sitting between them. Here the CDR3 DNA reads TGCGCCAGCAGCTTGTACCTTCAGGGTTCCGAGCAGTACTTC. Protein: CASSLYLQGSEQYF. The full variable domain, with the rest looked up from reference TRBV5-1 and TRBJ2-7, is KAGVTQTPRYLIKTRGQQVTLSCSPISGHRSVSWYQQTPGQGLQFLFEYFSETQRNKGNFPGRFSGRQFSNSRSEMNVSTLELGDSALYLCASSLYLQGSEQYFGPGTRLTVT.

V gene TRBV6-5 combines with J gene TRBJ1-5, with D hard to call. Trimming took off 0 bases at V and 5 bases at J, with 8 bases between the two ends. The CDR3 runs 14 residues. Per the germline V gene, CDR1 is MNHEY and CDR2 is SVGAGI. CDR3 in amino acids: CASSYSRADQPQHF. The CDR3 nucleotides read TGTGCCAGCAGTTACTCGAGGGCGGATCAGCCCCAGCATTTT.

This chain connects TRBV7-2 to TRBJ2-3; D is possibly TRBD2 (6 bases). V lost 1 base and J 4 bases, leaving 6 bases between the germline ends. There are 13 residues in the CDR3. Looked up from germline, CDR1 is SGHTA and CDR2 is FQGNSA. The CDR3 coding sequence is TGTGCCAGCAGCTTAGGGAGGGCAGATACGCAGTATTTT. Residues: CASSLGRADTQYF.

This chain links TRBV29-1 with TRBJ1-1, with a tentative D call TRBD1 (5 bases). The CDR3 sequence is 15 residues long. The V and J ends lost 0 bases and 8 bases respectively, with 19 bases between them. CDR1 SQVTM and CDR2 ANQGSEA come from the germline V gene. Here the CDR3 reads CSVEESRAGIGEAFF. The CDR3 nucleotides are TGCAGCGTTGAAGAATCAAGGGCAGGGATTGGGGAAGCTTTCTTT.

This rearrangement joins TRBV6-5 to TRBJ1-1; D unclear. The V end lost 0 bases, the J end lost 9 bases, and 11 bases lay between the germline ends. The CDR3 runs 13 residues. Germline CDR1 is MNHEY and CDR2 is SVGAGI. In nucleotides, the CDR3 is TGTGCCAGCAGTTACTCGGAGCTTGTGAAAGCTTTCTTT. Translating gives CASSYSELVKAFF.

J is TRBJ2-7 and V is TRBV29-1; 9 bases fit TRBD1. Trimming took 6 bases from V and 3 from J; bases not matched to a gene: 6. Germline CDR1 reads SQVTM; CDR2 reads ANQGSEA. This CDR3 is 13 amino acids long. The CDR3 DNA follows: TGCAGCGTCATACGGGACAGGGACTACGAGCAGTACTTC. This gives the protein CSVIRDRDYEQYF.

This chain uses TRBV27 with TRBJ1-4, with 8 bases matching TRBD1. V shed 3 bases and J 1 base; nucleotides not matched to a gene: 13. CDR1 and CDR2 (germline): MNHEY, SMNVEV (reference sequence). The CDR3 totals 19 residues. DNA for the CDR3: TGTGCCAGCAGTTTCTACGGGTCAGGGGGCGGTGGAACTAATGAAAAACTGTTTTTT. It translates to CASSFYGSGGGGTNEKLFF.

The chain employs TRBV28 and TRBJ1-1, with D hard to call. With 8 bases removed from V and 5 bases from J, the gap between germline ends came to 21 bases. CDR3 length: 15 amino acids. Per germline, CDR1 MDHEN and CDR2 SYDVKM. CDR3 nucleotides: TGTGCCAGCCTCCAGAGGGAGGCAACGTGGACTGAAGCTTTCTTT. Its translation is CASLQREATWTEAFF.

V and J are TRBV5-6 and TRBJ1-1; D gene ambiguous. Per germline, CDR1 SGHDT and CDR2 YYEEEE. The ends were cut back, 2 bases at V and 1 base at J, with 6 bases in the middle. The CDR3 runs 13 residues. CDR3 amino acids: CASSFPQNTEAFF. CDR3 sequence (DNA): TGTGCCAGCAGCTTCCCCCAGAACACTGAAGCTTTCTTT.

The genes are TRBV19 and TRBJ2-1; a possible D gene is TRBD1 (5 bases). Germline CDR1 and CDR2: LNHDA and SQIVND (reference sequence). The CDR3 is 19 residues long. The V gene lost 0 bases and the J gene lost 0 bases, with 18 bases spanning the gap. The CDR3: CASSIDGAVHLGSYNEQFF. CDR3 DNA sequence: TGTGCCAGTAGTATAGATGGGGCAGTACATCTAGGCTCCTACAATGAGCAGTTCTTC. The variable domain in full, with the rest retrieved from reference TRBV19 and TRBJ2-1, is DGGITQSPKYLFRKEGQNVTLSCEQNLNHDAMYWYRQDPGQGLRLIYYSQIVNDFQKGDIAEGYSVSREKKESFPLTVTSAQKNPTAFYLCASSIDGAVHLGSYNEQFFGPGTRLTVL.

The chain has TRBV6-2 or TRBV6-3 and TRBJ2-1; the match to TRBD2 covers 11 bases. This CDR3 region has 15 residues. Germline V gene lookup returns CDR1 MNHEY and CDR2 SVGEGT. With 6 bases clipped from V and 7 bases from J, the junction kept 8 bases outside the gene matches. CDR3 bases: TGTGCCAGCAGCGAGACTAGCGGGAATTGGAATGAGCAGTTCTTC. Protein sequence: CASSETSGNWNEQFF.

The chain recombines TRBV2 with TRBJ1-1; 9 positions match TRBD1. The ends lost 6 bases at V and 1 base at J; junction bases unmatched: 6. Germline-derived CDR1 and CDR2 are SNHLY and FYNNEI. The length of the CDR3 is 15 residues. The chain's CDR3 is CASRRTGAPNTEAFF. The CDR3 nucleotides read TGTGCCAGCAGGCGGACAGGGGCCCCGAACACTGAAGCTTTCTTT.

This rearrangement joins TRBV28 to TRBJ2-7; TRBD2 matches at 8 bases. Trimming took 5 bases from V and 2 from J; bases not matched to a gene: 8. Germline assignment: CDR1 MDHEN and CDR2 SYDVKM. The CDR3 extends over 15 amino acids. DNA for the CDR3: TGTGCCAGCAGTCCCCGAGGAGCGGGAGCCTACGAGCAGTACTTC. Translating gives CASSPRGAGAYEQYF. Drawing the rest from reference TRBV28 and TRBJ2-7, the complete variable domain is DVKVTQSSRYLVKRTGEKVFLECVQDMDHENMFWYRQDPGLGLRLIYFSYDVKMKEKGDIPEGYSVSREKKERFSLILESASTNQTSMYLCASSPRGAGAYEQYFGPGTRLTVT.

V and J are TRBV14 and TRBJ1-3; TRBD1 is a possible D gene (5 bases). Deletions cut 6 bases from V and 0 bases from J, with 12 bases between. Germline assignment: CDR1 SGHDN and CDR2 FVKESK. The CDR3 runs 15 residues. The CDR3 sequence: CASSHQTVSGNTIYF. For the CDR3, the DNA is TGTGCCAGCAGTCATCAGACAGTCTCTGGAAACACCATATATTTT.

The J gene is TRBJ1-2, the V gene TRBV5-4; D is undetermined. Germline assignment: CDR1 SGHNT and CDR2 YYREEE (reference sequence). The CDR3 runs 14 residues. Trimming removed 1 base at V and 3 bases at J, with 10 bases between. In DNA form, the CDR3 reads TGTGCCAGCAGCTTGCCAGTGGTGGACTATGGCTACACCTTC. Amino acids: CASSLPVVDYGYTF. The full variable domain, with the rest looked up from reference TRBV5-4 and TRBJ1-2, is ETGVTQSPTHLIKTRGQQVTLRCSSQSGHNTVSWYQQALGQGPQFIFQYYREEENGRGNFPPRFSGLQFPNYSSELNVNALELDDSALYLCASSLPVVDYGYTFGSGTRLTVV.

The chain links TRBV6-5 to TRBJ1-1; 9 positions agree with TRBD1. V trimming: 4 bases; J trimming: 5 bases; junction bases outside the gene matches: 8. The CDR3 has 15 residues. Germline V gives CDR1 MNHEY, CDR2 SVGAGI. In nucleotides, the CDR3 is TGTGCCAGCAGTTCCGTGGACAGGGGAGGAACTGAAGCTTTCTTT. Residues: CASSSVDRGGTEAFF.

This rearrangement joins TRBV19 to TRBJ1-5, with a tentative D call TRBD1 (5 bases). The CDR3 sequence is 14 residues long. The ends were cut back, 4 bases at V and 7 bases at J, with 14 bases in the middle. Germline CDR1 is LNHDA and CDR2 is SQIVND (reference sequence). This CDR3 reads CASSRGEERQPQHF. CDR3 nucleotides: TGTGCCAGTAGTAGGGGGGAGGAGCGGCAGCCCCAGCATTTT.

The chain combines TRBV6-6 with TRBJ1-1; a weak D match, TRBD1 (6 bases). The V gene's germline CDR1 is MNHNY and CDR2 SVGAGI (reference sequence). V dropped 5 bases and J dropped 1 base, with 20 bases sitting between them. This CDR3 comprises 17 residues. The CDR3 DNA sequence: TGTGCCAGCAGTCGCTCACAGGGAGGGGGGGCGAACACTGAAGCTTTCTTT. It encodes CASSRSQGGGANTEAFF.

V is TRBV20-1 and J is TRBJ2-1; maybe TRBD2 (7 bases). The CDR3 has 16 amino acids. CDR1 and CDR2 (germline): DFQATT, SNEGSKA (reference sequence). The germline V and J ends were trimmed by 3 bases and 8 bases, with 23 bases remaining between them. CDR3 in amino acids: CSASGLTSLRGDEQFF. For the CDR3, the DNA is TGCAGTGCTAGTGGGTTGACTAGCCTGAGGGGGGATGAGCAGTTCTTC.

The chain has TRBV5-4 and TRBJ2-1; 10 bases match TRBD2. The V gene's germline CDR1 is SGHNT and CDR2 YYREEE (reference sequence). J gave up 6 bases and V 0 bases, and 6 bases lay outside the gene matches. The CDR3 is 16 amino acids. CDR3 bases: TGTGCCAGCAGCTTGGGAGCTAGCGGGAGCGGCAATGAGCAGTTCTTC. It is translated as CASSLGASGSGNEQFF.

The V gene is TRBV6-6, the J gene TRBJ1-1, with D unresolved. This CDR3 has 11 amino acids. The germline V gene encodes CDR1 MNHNY and CDR2 SVGAGI (reference sequence). The V gene lost 4 bases and the J gene lost 7 bases, with 7 bases spanning the gap. In DNA form, the CDR3 reads TGTGCCAGCAGTTCGCGGATTGAAGCTTTCTTT. It encodes CASSSRIEAFF.

CDR3 sequence reads: CASSPKGVGRGVNIQYF. The DNA for the CDR3 is TGTGCCAGCAGTCCGAAGGGAGTCGGGAGGGGAGTGAACATTCAGTACTTC. The chain couples TRBV5-4 to TRBJ2-4; 8 bases align to TRBD2. Germline V lookup: CDR1 SGHNT, CDR2 YYREEE (reference sequence). CDR3 length equals 17 residues. The ends lost 5 bases at V and 7 bases at J; junction bases unmatched: 17.

This sequence joins TRBV28 and TRBJ2-7, with D perhaps TRBD2 (6 bases). Germline CDR1 reads MDHEN; CDR2 reads SYDVKM. Trimming took off 6 bases at V and 3 bases at J, with 15 bases between the two ends. The CDR3 length is 14 residues. The chain's CDR3 is CASSPHGGNYEQYF. CDR3 in DNA: TGTGCCAGCAGCCCCCACGGGGGAAACTACGAGCAGTACTTC. The full variable domain, rest sourced from reference TRBV28 and TRBJ2-7, is DVKVTQSSRYLVKRTGEKVFLECVQDMDHENMFWYRQDPGLGLRLIYFSYDVKMKEKGDIPEGYSVSREKKERFSLILESASTNQTSMYLCASSPHGGNYEQYFGPGTRLTVT.

Only one count was recorded for this clone. The same CDR3 also results from other DNA sequences found in this sample. This sequence joins TRBV6-2 or TRBV6-3 and TRBJ1-5; D remains unclear. The germline V gene encodes CDR1 MNHEY and CDR2 SVGEGT. V was shortened by 0 bases and J by 7 bases, with 13 bases between the two germline ends. This CDR3 is 15 amino acids long. CDR3 sequence: CASSYSGRGGQPQHF. The DNA of the CDR3 is TGTGCCAGCAGTTACTCAGGCAGAGGAGGGCAGCCCCAGCATTTT.